Shown below are 30 T cell receptor beta chains from a single sample sequenced in a study of fetal regulatory T cell absence and autoimmunity. Clones were read by immunoSEQ multiplex PCR, and TCRdb kept only the in-frame ones, dropping some. Among about 95,000 clones listed, approximately 79% were seen once. Sample: pancreas tissue. These receptor sequences come from a male donor with IPEX syndrome.

The rearrangement links TRBV9 to TRBJ2-7; TRBD2 matches 12 bases. V shed 2 bases and J 6 bases; nucleotides not matched to a gene: 0. CDR1 is SGDLS and CDR2 is YYNGEE in the germline V gene. The CDR3 sequence is 13 residues long. This chain's CDR3 is CASSVTSGSEQYF. The CDR3 DNA is TGTGCCAGCAGCGTGACTAGCGGGAGCGAGCAGTACTTC.

The rearrangement links TRBV30 to TRBJ2-6; tentative D call: TRBD1 (6 bases). Germline lookup yields CDR1 GTSNPN and CDR2 SVGIG (reference sequence). The germline V and J ends were trimmed by 2 bases and 2 bases, with 7 bases remaining between them. The CDR3 is 14 residues long. The CDR3 DNA follows: TGTGCCTGGAGTTCAGGGGCTGGGGCCAACGTCCTGACTTTC. Protein: CAWSSGAGANVLTF.

The V call is TRBV7-2, the J call TRBJ2-7; TRBD2 aligns across 7 bases. This CDR3 spans 15 amino acids. CDR1 is SGHTA and CDR2 is FQGNSA in the germline V gene. Trimming cost V 5 bases and J 2 bases; bases outside gene matches: 9. CDR3 nucleotide sequence: TGTGCCAGCAGCCCTCTGACTAGCCGACCCTACGAGCAGTACTTC. Translating it yields CASSPLTSRPYEQYF. Filled out from reference TRBV7-2 and TRBJ2-7, the complete variable domain reads GAGVSQSPSNKVTEKGKDVELRCDPISGHTALYWYRQSLGQGLEFLIYFQGNSAPDKSGLPSDRFSAERTGGSVSTLTIQRTQQEDSAVYLCASSPLTSRPYEQYFGPGTRLTVT.

The rearrangement joins TRBV9 to TRBJ2-1; TRBD2 is a possible D gene (5 bases). From germline, CDR1 is SGDLS and CDR2 YYNGEE. Trimming cost V 2 bases and J 0 bases, with 9 bases left between them. The CDR3 has 15 residues. CDR3 bases: TGTGCCAGCAGCGTCGAGGGTACCTCCTACAATGAGCAGTTCTTC. Translated: CASSVEGTSYNEQFF.

The chain recombines TRBV2 with TRBJ2-1, with D perhaps matching TRBD2 (5 bases). Germline values: CDR1 SNHLY, CDR2 FYNNEI. V lost 6 bases and J lost 9, with 9 bases in between. CDR3 length equals 11 residues. The CDR3: CASRAGIEQFF. CDR3 coding DNA: TGTGCCAGCAGGGCCGGGATTGAGCAGTTCTTC.

The chain joins TRBV4-1 to TRBJ1-1; 7 bases are a match to TRBD1. The CDR3 is 16 residues long. Per germline, CDR1 MGHRA and CDR2 YSYEKL. Germline trimming cut 4 bases from V and 2 bases from J; bases unmatched to any gene: 10. The CDR3 sequence: CASSLSPGQRNTEAFF. The CDR3 region has the DNA TGCGCCAGCAGCCTCTCTCCGGGACAGAGAAACACTGAAGCTTTCTTT.

V gene TRBV28 combines with J gene TRBJ1-5; D might be TRBD1 (6 bases). This CDR3 is 14 amino acids long. Germline lookup yields CDR1 MDHEN and CDR2 SYDVKM. Trimming took off 3 bases at V and 4 bases at J, with 10 bases between the two ends. The CDR3 spells CASSLGQKNQPQHF. CDR3 in DNA: TGTGCCAGCAGTTTGGGACAAAAAAATCAGCCCCAGCATTTT.

This chain connects TRBV7-2 to TRBJ2-3; weak D call: TRBD2 (5 bases). The germline CDR1 and CDR2 sequences are SGHTA and FQGNSA. The CDR3 extends over 14 amino acids. Trimming shortened V by 1 base and J by 7 bases, and 12 bases separated the two germline ends. CDR3 sequence: CASSLVAGTYTQYF. Written as DNA, the CDR3 is TGTGCCAGCAGCTTAGTTGCGGGTACATATACGCAGTATTTT.

Only a few counts were recorded for this clone. The V gene is TRBV11-2, the J gene TRBJ2-7; 10 bases fit TRBD1. J was trimmed by 2 bases and V by 1 base; bases with no gene match: 8. This CDR3 comprises 17 residues. Germline V gene lookup returns CDR1 SGHAT and CDR2 FQNNGV. In DNA form, the CDR3 reads TGTGCCAGCAGCTTAGTAGGCTCGGGACAGGGGACCTACGAGCAGTACTTC. Protein product: CASSLVGSGQGTYEQYF.

The chain employs TRBV6-5 and TRBJ1-4, with 8 bases that match TRBD1. Germline CDR1 is MNHEY and CDR2 is SVGAGI. CDR3 length equals 13 residues. J gave up 7 bases and V 3 bases, and 1 base lay outside the gene matches. CDR3 DNA sequence: TGTGCCAGCAGTTATCAGGGGGCTGAAAAACTGTTTTTT. Translating gives CASSYQGAEKLFF.

The rearrangement uses TRBV29-1 and TRBJ2-3; 10 bases are a match to TRBD2. CDR3 length: 16 amino acids. J lost 4 bases, V lost 0 bases, and 7 bases had no gene match. Germline V gene lookup returns CDR1 SQVTM and CDR2 ANQGSEA. CDR3 sequence: CSVEDNQREGADTQYF. The CDR3 DNA reads as TGCAGCGTTGAAGATAACCAGCGGGAGGGCGCAGATACGCAGTATTTT.

The chain links TRBV6-6 to TRBJ1-2, with D possibly matching TRBD1 (6 bases). Germline loops: CDR1 MNHNY, CDR2 SVGAGI (reference sequence). This CDR3 comprises 13 residues. Trimming pared 5 bases from V and 4 bases from J, leaving 11 bases between. The DNA of the CDR3 is TGTGCCAGCAGTCTCCGGACAGCCTATGGCTACACCTTC. Amino acids: CASSLRTAYGYTF.

The V gene is TRBV18, the J gene TRBJ1-5, with D perhaps matching TRBD1 (5 bases). Germline V gives CDR1 KGHSH, CDR2 LQKENI. V was clipped by 3 bases and J by 1 base, with 7 bases between them. The CDR3 loop spans 14 amino acids. The CDR3, as DNA: TGTGCCAGCTCACCGACAGACAGCAATCAGCCCCAGCATTTT. Its translation: CASSPTDSNQPQHF.

The chain recombines TRBV9 with TRBJ2-1; D assignment may be TRBD1 or TRBD2 (5 bases each). The V gene lost 1 base and the J gene lost 4 bases, with 15 bases spanning the gap. This CDR3 is built from 16 residues. In germline, CDR1 is SGDLS, CDR2 YYNGEE. For the CDR3, the DNA is TGTGCCAGCAGCGTAAGGATGGGGGTGGGATACAATGAGCAGTTCTTC. Translation: CASSVRMGVGYNEQFF.

J is TRBJ2-7 and V is TRBV4-3; D is perhaps TRBD2 (6 bases). Deletions cut 1 base from V and 5 bases from J, with 15 bases between. The germline V gene has CDR1 LGHNA and CDR2 YSLEER. The CDR3 runs to 15 residues. This CDR3 reads CASSQGRRGGNEQYF. The CDR3 DNA reads TGCGCCAGCAGCCAAGGGCGTAGGGGAGGTAACGAGCAGTACTTC.

CDR3 sequence reads: CASSFRGRNEKLFF. DNA for the CDR3: TGTGCCAGCAGTTTCAGAGGGCGGAATGAAAAACTGTTTTTT. This rearrangement joins TRBV27 to TRBJ1-4; D is ambiguous. Germline CDR1 MNHEY, CDR2 SMNVEV (reference sequence). The CDR3 length is 14 residues. Trimming took 3 bases from V and 5 from J, leaving 10 bases between them.

The sample holds a few counts of this clone. The rearrangement joins TRBV4-1 to TRBJ2-3, with TRBD2 as a possible D gene (6 bases). This CDR3 region has 18 residues. V lost 0 bases and J 3 bases, leaving 19 bases between the germline ends. CDR1 MGHRA and CDR2 YSYEKL come from the germline V gene. CDR3 sequence reads: CASSQDRRGRTGTDTQYF. The CDR3 DNA is TGCGCCAGCAGCCAAGATCGGCGGGGAAGGACCGGAACAGATACGCAGTATTTT.

The count of this clone is one. The chain combines TRBV27 with TRBJ2-1, with 14 bases matching TRBD2. Germline trimming cut 4 bases from V and 8 bases from J; bases unmatched to any gene: 4. Germline assignment: CDR1 MNHEY and CDR2 SMNVEV (reference sequence). The CDR3 is made up of 15 amino acids. The CDR3 coding sequence is TGTGCCAGCAGTTCGGGACTAGCGGGAGTATATGAGCAGTTCTTC. Its translation is CASSSGLAGVYEQFF.

The count of this clone is one. The CDR3 region has the DNA TGTGCCTGGAAACTAGCGGGATATCGTGAGCAGTACTTC. This sequence encodes CAWKLAGYREQYF. The rearrangement links TRBV30 to TRBJ2-7, with 10 nucleotides matching TRBD2. Germline V gene sequence: CDR1 GTSNPN, CDR2 SVGIG (reference sequence). CDR3 size: 13 residues. V was pared by 4 bases and J by 7 bases, with 7 bases of the junction left unmatched.

The rearrangement uses TRBV19 and TRBJ2-3; D tentatively reads TRBD1 or TRBD2 (5 bases each). In germline, CDR1 is LNHDA, CDR2 SQIVND (reference sequence). Trimming took 5 bases from V and 3 from J, leaving 12 bases between them. The CDR3 is 14 residues long. This CDR3 is CASSVGDETDTQYF. CDR3 nucleotide sequence: TGTGCCAGTAGTGTGGGGGACGAGACAGATACGCAGTATTTT.

V and J are TRBV7-7 and TRBJ2-7; a possible D gene is TRBD1 (6 bases). This CDR3 has 17 amino acids. CDR1 is SSHAT, CDR2 FNYEAQ, per germline (reference sequence). The germline V and J ends were trimmed by 5 bases and 2 bases, with 22 bases remaining between them. The CDR3 region has the DNA TGTGCCAGCAGCCCCCCCCGTCGGCAGGGGAGCACCTACGAGCAGTACTTC. This codes for CASSPPRRQGSTYEQYF.

The genes are TRBV7-9 and TRBJ2-3; D call uncertain. Per germline, CDR1 SEHNR and CDR2 FQNEAQ (reference sequence). CDR3 length: 14 amino acids. The V and J ends lost 2 bases and 1 base respectively, with 7 bases between them. The CDR3 reads CASSLQARTDTQYF. CDR3 bases: TGTGCCAGCAGCTTACAAGCGCGCACAGATACGCAGTATTTT.

The genes are TRBV4-1 and TRBJ1-3, with TRBD1 as a possible D gene (5 bases). The CDR3 has 16 residues. From germline, CDR1 is MGHRA and CDR2 YSYEKL. The ends were cut back, 1 base at V and 5 bases at J, with 15 bases in the middle. The CDR3 loop is CASSQAVGRERNTIYF. In DNA, the CDR3 is TGCGCCAGCAGCCAAGCTGTCGGCAGGGAAAGAAACACCATATATTTT.

The rearrangement uses TRBV11-2 and TRBJ2-7; D gene uncertain. Trimming took 5 bases from V and 12 from J, leaving 14 bases between them. CDR1 SGHAT and CDR2 FQNNGV come from the germline V gene. The CDR3 runs 11 residues. The CDR3, as DNA: TGTGCCAGCAGCCGCGCCAGATTGGCGTACTTC. Protein sequence: CASSRARLAYF.

In its sample, this clone was seen once. V usage is TRBV7-2 and J usage is TRBJ2-7; the match to TRBD2 covers 11 bases. V gave up 6 bases and J gave up 3 bases; unmatched junction bases: 4. The germline V gene has CDR1 SGHTA and CDR2 FQGNSA. The CDR3 length is 14 residues. The chain's CDR3 is CASSPSGGHYEQYF. CDR3 sequence (DNA): TGTGCCAGCAGTCCTAGCGGGGGGCACTACGAGCAGTACTTC.

This clone was seen once. Within the sample, other DNA sequences also encode this same CDR3. The rearrangement joins TRBV9 to TRBJ2-3; 7 bases are shared with TRBD1. In germline, CDR1 is SGDLS, CDR2 YYNGEE. Unmatched junction bases numbered 1, after V lost 0 bases and J lost 0 bases. CDR3 length: 15 residues. The CDR3 is CASSVAGGSTDTQYF. The CDR3 DNA sequence: TGTGCCAGCAGCGTAGCAGGGGGTAGCACAGATACGCAGTATTTT.

This clone appeared a few times. The chain is built from TRBV4-1 and TRBJ2-7; 8 bases match TRBD2. Germline V gives CDR1 MGHRA, CDR2 YSYEKL. The J segment lost 7 bases and the V segment lost 8 bases, leaving 10 bases of the junction unmatched. The CDR3 sequence is 13 residues long. Here the CDR3 reads CASGPAGGGEQYF. CDR3 bases: TGCGCCAGCGGTCCGGCGGGGGGAGGAGAGCAGTACTTC.

The chain is built from TRBV7-2 and TRBJ1-2; 8 bases fit TRBD1. The CDR3 is 12 residues long. CDR1 is SGHTA, CDR2 FQGNSA, per germline. Germline trimming cut 5 bases from V and 7 bases from J; bases unmatched to any gene: 3. This chain's CDR3 is CASSRQGFGYTF. CDR3 in DNA: TGTGCCAGCAGCCGACAGGGGTTTGGCTACACCTTC.

This sequence joins TRBV5-6 and TRBJ2-5; D uncertain. Trimming stripped 0 bases from V and 10 bases from J, with 16 bases between. Germline CDR1 SGHDT, CDR2 YYEEEE. This CDR3 spans 14 amino acids. The CDR3 sequence is CASSLGLFATVQYF. DNA of the CDR3: TGTGCCAGCAGCTTGGGTCTTTTCGCCACGGTCCAGTACTTC.

The J gene is TRBJ2-1, the V gene TRBV7-9; 8 nucleotides agree with TRBD2. The CDR3 has 17 amino acids. From germline, CDR1 is SEHNR and CDR2 FQNEAQ (reference sequence). V trimming: 0 bases; J trimming: 8 bases; junction bases outside the gene matches: 12. CDR3 region: CASSLAGGTSHADEQFF. In DNA form, the CDR3 reads TGTGCCAGCAGCTTAGCAGGAGGGACTAGTCATGCCGATGAGCAGTTCTTC.